This T cell receptor beta chain emerged from a study of cytomegalovirus exposure and HLA in healthy donors. Study-wide background: An analysis done earlier identified about 120 million unique TCR beta sequences from approximately 200 million T cells.

Researchers ran the PCR with 60 Vbeta and 13 Jbeta primers. TCRdb keeps only in-frame clones here, not all; method: immunoSEQ multiplex PCR. The table records some 130,000 clones, approximately 85% of them present only once. With respect to this clone: Its antigen is currently unknown.

Study results and caveats: In a later analysis, across HLA loci, associated TCR counts were highest for DRB1, lowest for HLA-C. The presence/absence work took it that sequencing depth was about the same across donors. Under 20,000 TCR beta sequences were associated with HLA alleles at 0.05 false discovery rate in a later analysis.

The sample taken for sequencing was PBMCs. This sequence originates from a male donor in good health and CMV-seropositive.

This chain's CDR3 is CASSRAGTGAWDTQYF. The CDR3 bases are TGTGCCAGCAGCCGGGCCGGGACAGGGGCGTGGGATACGCAGTATTTT. The chain couples TRBV27 to TRBJ2-3, with 10 bases aligning to TRBD1. The V gene's germline CDR1 is MNHEY and CDR2 SMNVEV (reference sequence). This CDR3 comprises 16 residues. Trimming cost V 6 bases and J 6 bases; bases outside gene matches: 12.